In this sample, the clone carrying this TCR beta chain turned up a few times. This CDR3 has 15 residues. Germline CDR1 reads KGHSH; CDR2 reads LQKENI. The J segment lost 4 bases and the V segment lost 0 bases, leaving 6 bases of the junction unmatched. The data are from a study of blood T cell repertoires in COVID-19. For the study at large: Material from acute and convalescent COVID-19 was sourced from the United States, Italy and Spain. Sample material is recorded as cDNA or gDNA derived from T cells, B-cell-depleted T cells, or PBMCs.

Original analysis: Reference gene primer amplification gave estimated nucleated cell counts. The method was immunoSEQ multiplex PCR; TCRdb's version includes in-frame clones alone and lacks a portion of them. V and J calls and clone size follow that table, whereas D and trimming were derived from the DNA. The table lists tens of thousands of clones, over 75% of them singletons. Sequencing used peripheral blood. The chain links TRBV18 to TRBJ2-7; 7 bases match TRBD2. This TCR was sampled from a human donor in a cohort sampled during active COVID-19. In DNA form, the CDR3 reads TGTGCCAGCTCACCACCAGCGGGGAGAGTATACGAGCAGTACTTC. Residues: CASSPPAGRVYEQYF.